This T cell receptor beta chain originates from a study of spatial heterogeneity in lung cancer. TCRdb independently ran MiXCR on the 5' RACE reads; one entry per CDR3 protein. The repertoire holds approximately 50,000 distinct CDR3 sequences, under 8% seen once, with roughly 35% in the top ten. The time point here: blood at routine non-recurrence follow-up after resection. TCRs were sequenced from unsorted whole RNA of tumor, nontumor lung or PBMC. This receptor was obtained from a female donor with early-stage non-small cell lung cancer. Sequencing used PBMCs, obtained at follow-up.

The CDR3 nucleotides are TGTGCCAGCAGCTTGGGACAGGGTGACTCTGGGGCCAACGTCCTGACTTTC. It yields the protein CASSLGQGDSGANVLTF. The chain carries TRBV6-5 and TRBJ2-6; 9 nucleotides match TRBD1. With 6 bases clipped from V and 0 bases from J, the junction kept 6 bases outside the gene matches. Germline V CDR1 and CDR2: MNHEY, SVGAGI. This CDR3 is 17 amino acids long.